This paragraph reports one T cell receptor (beta chain). This sample stems from a study of T cells expressing NK-cell markers. For the study at large: Seropositivity for HCMV was found in seven of the eight sequenced donors, with one seronegative.

Germline V gene sequence: CDR1 SQVTM, CDR2 ANQGSEA. This CDR3 spans 12 amino acids. TCRdb reprocessed the 5' RACE reads; each CDR3 protein has one entry and no DNA is given. Seen in this sample are some 280,000 distinct CDR3 sequences; the ten most common clones hold around 0.37%. The source is a man between 18 and 35 years old in good health. Sequencing was performed on blood T cells: a sorted CD56 or NKG2C T cell subset, CD4+ or CD8+ T cells, or bulk PBMC T cells (not recorded which). The V gene is TRBV29-1, the J gene TRBJ2-7; TCRdb outputs TRBD1, but without DNA this stays unchecked. The CDR3 sequence is CSVSGMGYEQYF.